This T cell receptor (beta chain) was obtained from a study of cytomegalovirus exposure and HLA in healthy donors. Overall study findings and caveats: An analysis done earlier found most TCR beta V segments productive about 87% or about 30% of the time.

The PCR ran on 60 Vbeta and 13 Jbeta primers. Produced via immunoSEQ multiplex PCR; TCRdb's table is partial and in-frame only. The table shows 90,000 to 120,000 clones, with 60% to 80% occurring only once. Concerning this clone itself: Its target is not known.

The receptor was isolated from a man younger than 35 in good health and CMV-seronegative. The sample consisted of PBMCs.

This CDR3 is CASSLTGTGVEKLFF. The CDR3 DNA is TGTGCCAGCTCCCTCACCGGGACAGGGGTTGAAAAACTGTTTTTT. This rearrangement joins TRBV6-5 to TRBJ1-4; 10 positions agree with TRBD1. V trimming: 8 bases; J trimming: 7 bases; junction bases outside the gene matches: 10. The CDR3 consists of 15 residues. CDR1 and CDR2 from the germline V gene are MNHEY and SVGAGI.